This TCR beta chain was recorded in a study of cytotoxic CD8 clonotypes in ibrutinib-treated CLL. Deep sequencing aimed at 1 in 200,000 to 1 in 1 million T cells' resolution. Sequencing used immunoSEQ multiplex PCR; TCRdb keeps in-frame clones, though not all of them. The sample lists a few hundred thousand clones, roughly 71% occurring once. From germline, CDR1 is MGHRA and CDR2 YSYEKL. The length of the CDR3 is 15 residues. V gave up 0 bases and J gave up 3 bases, with 11 bases separating them. This chain connects TRBV4-1 to TRBJ1-1; tentative D call: TRBD1 (5 bases). The sequencing used PBMCs, collected after 36 months of ibrutinib treatment. The source of this sequence is a human donor with chronic lymphocytic leukemia. CDR3 coding DNA: TGCGCCAGCAGCCAAGAAGGGCAGGGTTACACTGAAGCTTTCTTT. Translation: CASSQEGQGYTEAFF.